The 24 T cell receptor beta chains in this list originate from one sample, sequenced in a study of CD4 T cells in relation to SARS-CoV-2 and coronaviruses. These receptors' targets are unknown. Unexposed donor CD4+ T cells date from 2011-2018, before the COVID-19 pandemic. CD4+ T cells were isolated from the cells after about nine days of culture. Data came from immunoSEQ multiplex PCR; TCRdb stores just in-frame clones and leaves some out. This table has around 25,000 clones, 73% appearing once. The material sequenced was CD4+ T cells from PBMCs, cultured in vitro. The receptors were sampled from a human donor in good health.

This chain uses TRBV7-9 with TRBJ1-1; D may be TRBD1 (5 bases). CDR3 size: 15 residues. Germline loops: CDR1 SEHNR, CDR2 FQNEAQ (reference sequence). V gave up 5 bases and J gave up 0 bases, with 13 bases separating them. The CDR3 DNA reads as TGTGCCAGCAGCATAGACGGGACGGTGAACACTGAAGCTTTCTTT. Translation: CASSIDGTVNTEAFF.

The chain couples TRBV5-5 to TRBJ2-5; D is undetermined. Germline-derived CDR1 and CDR2 are SGHKS and YYEKEE (reference sequence). The V end was cut by 4 bases, the J end by 1 base, with 17 bases between. The CDR3 has 16 amino acids. The CDR3 DNA follows: TGTGCCAGCAGCCTCAGTCTACGGTCTTTCCAAGAGACCCAGTACTTC. It translates to CASSLSLRSFQETQYF.

The chain couples TRBV7-2 to TRBJ1-4, with D possibly TRBD1 on 6 matching bases. CDR3 length: 14 residues. Germline lookup yields CDR1 SGHTA and CDR2 FQGNSA. The ends were cut back, 5 bases at V and 5 bases at J, with 12 bases in the middle. The CDR3 bases are TGTGCCAGCAGCCTGACAGGCCCGAATGAAAAACTGTTTTTT. This gives the protein CASSLTGPNEKLFF.

This chain uses TRBV11-1 with TRBJ2-7, with 8 bases lining up with TRBD2. Germline V gene sequence: CDR1 SGHAT, CDR2 FQDESV (reference sequence). Trimming cost V 3 bases and J 6 bases; bases outside gene matches: 7. The CDR3 has 14 amino acids. CDR3 sequence (DNA): TGTGCCAGCAGCTTCGAGCGGGAGCTGGGCGAGCAGTACTTC. As protein: CASSFERELGEQYF.

V and J are TRBV25-1 and TRBJ1-3; 7 nucleotides agree with TRBD1. V lost 6 bases to trimming and J lost 1 base; unmatched junction nucleotides: 6. Germline V gene sequence: CDR1 MGHDK, CDR2 SYGVNS. This CDR3 has 15 residues. The chain's CDR3 is CASSPPTGSGNTIYF. The CDR3 DNA reads as TGTGCCAGCAGCCCGCCGACAGGGTCTGGAAACACCATATATTTT.

The rearrangement joins TRBV5-1 to TRBJ1-3; 10 nucleotides agree with TRBD1. Germline trimming cut 0 bases from V and 7 bases from J; bases unmatched to any gene: 13. The CDR3 is 18 amino acids. Looked up from germline, CDR1 is SGHRS and CDR2 is YFSETQ. This chain's CDR3 is CASSLGSYDRGPGNTIYF. CDR3 sequence (DNA): TGCGCCAGCAGCTTGGGTTCGTACGACAGGGGGCCGGGGAACACCATATATTTT. Looking up the rest from reference TRBV5-1 and TRBJ1-3 gives the full variable domain: KAGVTQTPRYLIKTRGQQVTLSCSPISGHRSVSWYQQTPGQGLQFLFEYFSETQRNKGNFPGRFSGRQFSNSRSEMNVSTLELGDSALYLCASSLGSYDRGPGNTIYFGEGSWLTVV.

The chain couples TRBV5-1 to TRBJ1-6; a weak D match, TRBD1 (6 bases). V was clipped by 0 bases and J by 7 bases, with 11 bases between them. CDR1 and CDR2 (germline): SGHRS, YFSETQ. The CDR3 is 15 residues long. The CDR3 is CASSLGGGSNSPLHF. The CDR3 region has the DNA TGCGCCAGCAGCTTGGGAGGGGGGTCGAATTCACCCCTCCACTTT.

The table lists this clone with a count of one. The chain recombines TRBV7-8 with TRBJ2-7, with a possible D match to TRBD2 (5 bases). Germline assignment: CDR1 SGHVS and CDR2 FQNEAQ. The length of the CDR3 is 15 residues. Trimming stripped 5 bases from V and 4 bases from J, with 18 bases between. CDR3 nucleotides: TGTGCCAGCAGCCCGCAGAGGGCCATTCTGTACGAGCAGTACTTC. It translates to CASSPQRAILYEQYF. Filled out from reference TRBV7-8 and TRBJ2-7, the complete variable domain reads GAGVSQSPRYKVAKRGQDVALRCDPISGHVSLFWYQQALGQGPEFLTYFQNEAQLDKSGLPSDRFFAERPEGSVSTLKIQRTQQEDSAVYLCASSPQRAILYEQYFGPGTRLTVT.

The chain has TRBV3-1 (or the pseudogene TRBV3-2) and TRBJ1-4, with 7 bases identical to TRBD1. The CDR3 contains 16 residues. CDR1 and CDR2 (germline): LGHDT, YNNKEL (reference sequence). V shed 0 bases, J shed 5 bases, and the junction held 6 bases outside the gene matches. The DNA of the CDR3 is TGTGCCAGCAGCCAAGATTCGAGGGGGCGGAATGAAAAACTGTTTTTT. Translated: CASSQDSRGRNEKLFF.

This clone is medium-sized by share. The chain carries TRBV19 and TRBJ2-7, with 7 bases aligning to TRBD1. CDR3 length: 13 residues. V lost 5 bases, J lost 5 bases, and 6 bases stayed unmatched. Germline V gene lookup returns CDR1 LNHDA and CDR2 SQIVND (reference sequence). The CDR3 sequence: CASSPQGLDEQYF. The CDR3 DNA reads TGTGCCAGTAGTCCACAGGGGCTGGACGAGCAGTACTTC.

The V gene is TRBV7-2, the J gene TRBJ2-1; 9 bases fit TRBD1. Germline V lookup: CDR1 SGHTA, CDR2 FQGNSA. V was clipped by 8 bases and J by 7 bases; unmatched bases: 21. The CDR3 contains 18 residues. CDR3 in DNA: TGTGCCAGCTCCGACAGCTCCTGGGGGGACAGGGACGTAAATGAGCAGTTCTTC. Amino acid sequence: CASSDSSWGDRDVNEQFF.

This chain uses TRBV5-6 with TRBJ2-7; D may be TRBD2 (7 bases). This CDR3 contains 14 residues. V was shortened by 6 bases and J by 4 bases, with 17 bases between the two germline ends. Germline assignment: CDR1 SGHDT and CDR2 YYEEEE. The CDR3 loop reads CASTHSGGPYEQYF. In nucleotides, the CDR3 is TGTGCCAGCACCCACTCCGGGGGGCCTTACGAGCAGTACTTC.

This chain joins TRBV9 and TRBJ2-4; D not certain. V was pared by 0 bases and J by 0 bases, with 4 bases between. Germline V gene data show CDR1 as SGDLS and CDR2 as YYNGEE. The CDR3 covers 14 residues. Here the CDR3 reads CASSVGGAKNIQYF. The CDR3 DNA reads as TGTGCCAGCAGCGTAGGGGGAGCCAAAAACATTCAGTACTTC.

The CDR3: CASSTQGDNEQFF. The CDR3 nucleotides are TGTGCCAGCAGCACACAGGGAGACAATGAGCAGTTCTTC. The chain employs TRBV7-3 and TRBJ2-1; maybe TRBD1 (6 bases). The V gene's germline CDR1 is SGHTA and CDR2 FQGTGA. V dropped 5 bases and J dropped 5 bases, with 10 bases sitting between them. The CDR3 consists of 13 residues. Together with reference TRBV7-3 and TRBJ2-1, the CDR3 gives the full variable domain: GAGVSQTPSNKVTEKGKYVELRCDPISGHTALYWYRQSLGQGPEFLIYFQGTGAADDSGLPNDRFFAVRPEGSVSTLKIQRTERGDSAVYLCASSTQGDNEQFFGPGTRLTVL.

The V gene is TRBV3-1 (or the pseudogene TRBV3-2), the J gene TRBJ1-1; D is perhaps TRBD1 (6 bases). The ends were cut back, 1 base at V and 5 bases at J, with 17 bases in the middle. The CDR3 has 16 residues. Germline V gene sequence: CDR1 LGHDT, CDR2 YNNKEL (reference sequence). CDR3 loop: CASSQVVGAVQTEAFF. The CDR3 region has the DNA TGTGCCAGCAGCCAAGTCGTGGGGGCGGTCCAGACTGAAGCTTTCTTT.

The rearrangement links TRBV7-2 to TRBJ1-4; D unclear. The ends were cut back, 1 base at V and 5 bases at J, with 8 bases in the middle. This CDR3 has 14 residues. Germline V gene data show CDR1 as SGHTA and CDR2 as FQGNSA. CDR3 sequence reads: CASSLGAENEKLFF. The CDR3 bases are TGTGCCAGCAGCTTAGGGGCCGAAAATGAAAAACTGTTTTTT.

This clone was detected a few times. This chain connects TRBV6-5 to TRBJ1-4, with D possibly TRBD1 on 5 matching bases. Germline assignment: CDR1 MNHEY and CDR2 SVGAGI. This CDR3 has 13 amino acids. V was trimmed by 6 bases and J by 7 bases, leaving 12 bases between them. The CDR3 DNA reads TGTGCCAGCAGGGACATTTACGGTGAAAAACTGTTTTTT. It specifies CASRDIYGEKLFF.

About this clone itself: Germline and junction disagree at one end, which may indicate a read error. CDR3 sequence: CASSFQGNTEAFF. The CDR3 DNA is TGTGCCAGTAGTTTCCAGGGGAACACTGAAGCTTTCTTT. This chain uses TRBV27 with TRBJ1-1, with D possibly TRBD1 on 5 matching bases. The CDR3 extends over 13 amino acids. Germline-derived CDR1 and CDR2 are MNHEY and SMNVEV (reference sequence).

This chain links TRBV5-1 with TRBJ2-4; TRBD1 is a possible D gene (6 bases). CDR3 size: 15 residues. Germline V gene data show CDR1 as SGHRS and CDR2 as YFSETQ. Trimming shortened V by 5 bases and J by 9 bases, and 21 bases separated the two germline ends. The CDR3, as DNA: TGCGCCAGCAGACCCGACGCAGGGGAGCTCGGCATTCAGTACTTC. This codes for CASRPDAGELGIQYF.

The chain has TRBV19 and TRBJ2-2; D call uncertain. Germline V gene lookup returns CDR1 LNHDA and CDR2 SQIVND (reference sequence). The CDR3 has 14 amino acids. Trimming left V 2 bases short and J 5 bases short, with 9 bases between. The CDR3 region has the DNA TGTGCCAGTAGTATATCCAGAAGGACCGGGGAGCTGTTTTTT. Translated, it gives CASSISRRTGELFF.

The chain links TRBV5-1 to TRBJ2-1; TRBD2 matches at 9 bases. The CDR3 covers 16 residues. Germline V gene lookup returns CDR1 SGHRS and CDR2 YFSETQ. V lost 4 bases, J lost 7 bases, and 12 bases stayed unmatched. The CDR3 DNA reads as TGCGCCAGCAGCCTCGGGGGGCTAGCGGGACGTAATGAGCAGTTCTTC. It specifies CASSLGGLAGRNEQFF.

The rearrangement links TRBV18 to TRBJ1-1; D unresolved. V dropped 6 bases and J dropped 5 bases, with 7 bases sitting between them. Germline CDR1 and CDR2: KGHSH and LQKENI. The CDR3 has 11 amino acids. This CDR3 reads CASSPGTEAFF. The CDR3, as DNA: TGTGCCAGCTCGCCGGGTACTGAAGCTTTCTTT.

This CDR3 reads CASSEYRSRETQYF. In DNA, the CDR3 is TGTGCCAGCAGTGAATATAGGAGTCGAGAGACCCAGTACTTC. The chain joins TRBV2 to TRBJ2-5; the D is unclear. Trimming pared 2 bases from V and 4 bases from J, leaving 11 bases between. Germline loops: CDR1 SNHLY, CDR2 FYNNEI. There are 14 residues in the CDR3.

This chain joins TRBV21-1 and TRBJ1-5. TRBV21-1 is tagged as a pseudogene. The length of the CDR3 is 15 residues. The CDR3 protein is CASSKGVPPDQPQHF. The CDR3 bases are TGTGCCAGCAGCAAAGGGGTTCCACCGGATCAGCCCCAGCATTTT.